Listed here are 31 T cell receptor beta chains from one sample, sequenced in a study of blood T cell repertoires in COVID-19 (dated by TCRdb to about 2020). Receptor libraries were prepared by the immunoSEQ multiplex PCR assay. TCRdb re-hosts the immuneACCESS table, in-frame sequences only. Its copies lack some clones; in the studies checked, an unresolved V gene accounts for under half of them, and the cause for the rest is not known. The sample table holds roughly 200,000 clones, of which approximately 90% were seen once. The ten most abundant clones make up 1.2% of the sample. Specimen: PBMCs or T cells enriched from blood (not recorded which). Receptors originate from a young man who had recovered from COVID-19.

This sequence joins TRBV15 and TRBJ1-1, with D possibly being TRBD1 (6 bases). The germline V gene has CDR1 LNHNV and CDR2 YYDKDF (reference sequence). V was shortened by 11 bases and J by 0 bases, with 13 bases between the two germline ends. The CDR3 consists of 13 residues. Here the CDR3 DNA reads TGTGCCGCATCCGGGACAATGAACACTGAAGCTTTCTTT. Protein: CAASGTMNTEAFF. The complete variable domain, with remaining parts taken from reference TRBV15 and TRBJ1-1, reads DAMVIQNPRYQVTQFGKPVTLSCSQTLNHNVMYWYQQKSSQAPKLLFHYYDKDFNNEADTPDNFQSRRPNTSFCFLDIRSPGLGDTAMYLCAASGTMNTEAFFGQGTRLTVV.

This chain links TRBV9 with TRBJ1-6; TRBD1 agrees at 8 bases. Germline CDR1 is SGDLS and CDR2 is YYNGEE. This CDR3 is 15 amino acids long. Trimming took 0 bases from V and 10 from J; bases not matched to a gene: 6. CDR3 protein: CASSVDRTGFSPLHF. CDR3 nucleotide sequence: TGTGCCAGCAGCGTAGATCGGACAGGGTTCTCACCCCTCCACTTT.

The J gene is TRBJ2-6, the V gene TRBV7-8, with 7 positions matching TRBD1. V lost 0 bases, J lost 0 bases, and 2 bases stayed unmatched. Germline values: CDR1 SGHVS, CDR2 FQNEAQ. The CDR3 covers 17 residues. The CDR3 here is CASSLAGGGSGANVLTF. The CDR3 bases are TGTGCCAGCAGCTTAGCAGGGGGCGGCTCTGGGGCCAACGTCCTGACTTTC.

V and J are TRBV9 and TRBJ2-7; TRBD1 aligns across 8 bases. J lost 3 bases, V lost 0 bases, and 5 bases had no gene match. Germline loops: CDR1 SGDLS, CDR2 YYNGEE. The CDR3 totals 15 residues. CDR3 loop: CASSVGTGPNYEQYF. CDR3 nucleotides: TGTGCCAGCAGCGTAGGGACAGGGCCCAACTACGAGCAGTACTTC.

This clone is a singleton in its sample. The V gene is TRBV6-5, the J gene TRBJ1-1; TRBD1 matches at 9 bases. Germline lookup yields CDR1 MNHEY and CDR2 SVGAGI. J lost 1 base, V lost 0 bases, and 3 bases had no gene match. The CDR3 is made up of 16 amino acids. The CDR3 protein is CASSYSGGQGNTEAFF. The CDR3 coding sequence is TGTGCCAGCAGTTACTCCGGGGGACAGGGGAACACTGAAGCTTTCTTT.

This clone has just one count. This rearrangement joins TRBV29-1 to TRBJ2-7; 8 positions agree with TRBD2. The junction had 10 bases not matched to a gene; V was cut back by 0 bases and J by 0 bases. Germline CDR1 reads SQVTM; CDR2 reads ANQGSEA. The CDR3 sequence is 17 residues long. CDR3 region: CSVEDPGLVESSYEQYF. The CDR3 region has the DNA TGCAGCGTTGAAGATCCGGGACTAGTAGAATCCTCCTACGAGCAGTACTTC.

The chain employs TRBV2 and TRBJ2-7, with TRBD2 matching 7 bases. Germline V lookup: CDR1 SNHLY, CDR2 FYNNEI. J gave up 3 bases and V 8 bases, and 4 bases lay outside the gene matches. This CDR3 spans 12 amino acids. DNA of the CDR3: TGTGCCAGCCGGCGGGAGCTCTACGAGCAGTACTTC. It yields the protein CASRRELYEQYF.

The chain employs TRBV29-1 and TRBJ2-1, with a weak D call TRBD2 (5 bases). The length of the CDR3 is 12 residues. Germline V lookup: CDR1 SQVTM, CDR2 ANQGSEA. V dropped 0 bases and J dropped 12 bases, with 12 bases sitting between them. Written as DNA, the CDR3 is TGCAGCGTTGAAGAGGAGTTGGACTTGCAGTTCTTC. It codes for CSVEEELDLQFF.

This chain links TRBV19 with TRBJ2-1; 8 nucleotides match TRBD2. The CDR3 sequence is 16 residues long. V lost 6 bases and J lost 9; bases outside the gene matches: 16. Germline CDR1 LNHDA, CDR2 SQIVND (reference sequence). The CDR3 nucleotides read TGTGCCAGTAGGGGTCCGCGGGCGGGGGGCTACGGTGAGCAGTTCTTC. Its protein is CASRGPRAGGYGEQFF.

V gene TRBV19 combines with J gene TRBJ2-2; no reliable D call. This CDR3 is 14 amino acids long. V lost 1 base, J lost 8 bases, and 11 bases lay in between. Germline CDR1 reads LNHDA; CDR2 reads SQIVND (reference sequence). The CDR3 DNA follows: TGTGCCAGTAGTATAGGGCGGCTCGGGGGGGAGCTGTTTTTT. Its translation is CASSIGRLGGELFF.

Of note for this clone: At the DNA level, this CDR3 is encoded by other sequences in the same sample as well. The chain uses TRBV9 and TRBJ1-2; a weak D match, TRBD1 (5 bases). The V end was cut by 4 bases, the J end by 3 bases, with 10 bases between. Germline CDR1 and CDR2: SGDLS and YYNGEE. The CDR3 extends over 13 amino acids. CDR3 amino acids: CASSFTGDYGYTF. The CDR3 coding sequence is TGTGCCAGCAGCTTTACAGGAGACTATGGCTACACCTTC.

The CDR3 DNA reads as TGCGCCAGCAGCCAAGGGGGTAGCGTGTACGAGCAGTACTTC. This codes for CASSQGGSVYEQYF. The J gene is TRBJ2-7, the V gene TRBV4-3, with a tentative D call TRBD2 (5 bases). Germline loops: CDR1 LGHNA, CDR2 YSLEER. Trimming took 1 base from V and 4 from J, leaving 11 bases between them. The CDR3 has 14 residues.

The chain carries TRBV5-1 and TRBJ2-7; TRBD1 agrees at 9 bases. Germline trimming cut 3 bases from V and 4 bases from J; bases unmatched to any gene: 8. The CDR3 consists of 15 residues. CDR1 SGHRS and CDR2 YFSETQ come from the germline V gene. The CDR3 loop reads CASSSLPGQGYEQYF. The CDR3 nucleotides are TGCGCCAGCAGCTCCCTACCGGGACAGGGTTACGAGCAGTACTTC. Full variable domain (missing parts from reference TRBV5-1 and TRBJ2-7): KAGVTQTPRYLIKTRGQQVTLSCSPISGHRSVSWYQQTPGQGLQFLFEYFSETQRNKGNFPGRFSGRQFSNSRSEMNVSTLELGDSALYLCASSSLPGQGYEQYFGPGTRLTVT.

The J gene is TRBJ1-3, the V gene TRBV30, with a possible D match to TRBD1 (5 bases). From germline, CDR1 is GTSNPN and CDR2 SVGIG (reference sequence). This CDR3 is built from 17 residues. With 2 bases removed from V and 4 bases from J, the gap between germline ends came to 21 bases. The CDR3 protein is CAWSWTRVGTAGNTIYF. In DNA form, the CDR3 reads TGTGCCTGGAGTTGGACTAGAGTAGGGACGGCCGGAAACACCATATATTTT.

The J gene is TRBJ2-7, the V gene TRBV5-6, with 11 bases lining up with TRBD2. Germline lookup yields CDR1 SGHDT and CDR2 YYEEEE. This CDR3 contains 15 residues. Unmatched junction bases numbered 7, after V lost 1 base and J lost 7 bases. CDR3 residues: CASSLLLAGAGEQYF. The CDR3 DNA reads TGTGCCAGCAGCTTGCTACTAGCGGGGGCGGGGGAGCAGTACTTC.

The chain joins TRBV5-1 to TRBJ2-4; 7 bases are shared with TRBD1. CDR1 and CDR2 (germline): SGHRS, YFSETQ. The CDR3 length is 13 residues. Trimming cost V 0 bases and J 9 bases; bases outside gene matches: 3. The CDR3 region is CASSLGQGGIQYF. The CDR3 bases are TGCGCCAGCAGCTTGGGACAGGGCGGCATTCAGTACTTC. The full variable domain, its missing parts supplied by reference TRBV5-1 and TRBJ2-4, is KAGVTQTPRYLIKTRGQQVTLSCSPISGHRSVSWYQQTPGQGLQFLFEYFSETQRNKGNFPGRFSGRQFSNSRSEMNVSTLELGDSALYLCASSLGQGGIQYFGAGTRLSVL.

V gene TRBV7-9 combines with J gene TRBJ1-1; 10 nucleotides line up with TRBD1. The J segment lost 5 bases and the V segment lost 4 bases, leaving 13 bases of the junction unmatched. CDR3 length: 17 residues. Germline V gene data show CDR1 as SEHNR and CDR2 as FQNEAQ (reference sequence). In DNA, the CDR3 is TGTGCCAGCAGCTCACGACAGGGGGCGCTGGGGCGAACTGAAGCTTTCTTT. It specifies CASSSRQGALGRTEAFF. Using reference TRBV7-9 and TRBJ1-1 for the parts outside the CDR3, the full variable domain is DTGVSQNPRHKITKRGQNVTFRCDPISEHNRLYWYRQTLGQGPEFLTYFQNEAQLEKSRLLSDRFSAERPKGSFSTLEIQRTEQGDSAMYLCASSSRQGALGRTEAFFGQGTRLTVV.

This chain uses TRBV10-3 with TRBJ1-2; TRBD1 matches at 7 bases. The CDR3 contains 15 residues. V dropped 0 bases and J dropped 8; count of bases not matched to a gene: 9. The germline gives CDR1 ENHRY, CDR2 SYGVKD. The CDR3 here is CAISESTGTGEGYTF. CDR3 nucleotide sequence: TGTGCCATCAGTGAGTCGACGGGTACAGGGGAAGGCTACACCTTC.

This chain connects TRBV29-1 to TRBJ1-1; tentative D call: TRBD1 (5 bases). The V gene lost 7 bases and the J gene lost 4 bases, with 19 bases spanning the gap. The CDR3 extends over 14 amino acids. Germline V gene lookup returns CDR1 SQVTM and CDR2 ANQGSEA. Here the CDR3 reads CSAGEPRVVTEAFF. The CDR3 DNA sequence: TGCAGCGCGGGGGAACCCAGGGTTGTCACTGAAGCTTTCTTT.

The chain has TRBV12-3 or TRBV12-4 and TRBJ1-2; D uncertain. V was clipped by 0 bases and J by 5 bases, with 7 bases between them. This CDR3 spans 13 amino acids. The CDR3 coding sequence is TGTGCCAGCAGTTTAGCAGGAGCTTATGGCTACACCTTC. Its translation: CASSLAGAYGYTF.

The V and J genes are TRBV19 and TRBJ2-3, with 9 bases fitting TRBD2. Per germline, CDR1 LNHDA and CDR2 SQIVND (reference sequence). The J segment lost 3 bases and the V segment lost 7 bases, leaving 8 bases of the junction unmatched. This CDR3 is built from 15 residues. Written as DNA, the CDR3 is TGTGCCAGTATGGATGCGGGGGGGCCGACAGATACGCAGTATTTT. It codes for CASMDAGGPTDTQYF.

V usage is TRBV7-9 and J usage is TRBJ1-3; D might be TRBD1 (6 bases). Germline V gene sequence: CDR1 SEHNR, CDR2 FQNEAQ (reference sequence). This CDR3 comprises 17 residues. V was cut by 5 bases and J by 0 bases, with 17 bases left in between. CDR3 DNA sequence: TGTGCCAGCAGCCCAGAGGGACAACACACCTCTGGAAACACCATATATTTT. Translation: CASSPEGQHTSGNTIYF.

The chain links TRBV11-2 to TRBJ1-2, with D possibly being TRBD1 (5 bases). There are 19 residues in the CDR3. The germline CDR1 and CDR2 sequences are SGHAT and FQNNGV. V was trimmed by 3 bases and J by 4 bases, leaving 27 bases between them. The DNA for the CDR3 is TGTGCCAGCAGCTTGGGGACTTTGGGTAAAGGGAAGTTTGGCTATGGCTACACCTTC. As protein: CASSLGTLGKGKFGYGYTF.

CDR3 DNA: TGTGCCAGCAGCTTAGGTCTTACAGCTGGGGCCAACGTCCTGACTTTC. Its translation is CASSLGLTAGANVLTF. The chain recombines TRBV7-2 with TRBJ2-6, with D hard to call. From germline, CDR1 is SGHTA and CDR2 FQGNSA. V lost 1 base to trimming and J lost 2 bases, with 9 bases between them. This CDR3 is built from 16 residues.

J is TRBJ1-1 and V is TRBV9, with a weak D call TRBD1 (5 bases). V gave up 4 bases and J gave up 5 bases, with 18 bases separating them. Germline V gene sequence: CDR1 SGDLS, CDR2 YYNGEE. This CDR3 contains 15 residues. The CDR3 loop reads CASSPLPGGWTEAFF. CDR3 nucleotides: TGTGCCAGCAGCCCACTGCCCGGGGGTTGGACTGAAGCTTTCTTT.

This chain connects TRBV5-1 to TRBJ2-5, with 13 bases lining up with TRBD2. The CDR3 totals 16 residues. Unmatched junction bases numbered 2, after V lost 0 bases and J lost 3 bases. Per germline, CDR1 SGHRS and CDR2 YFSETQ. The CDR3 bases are TGCGCCAGCAGCTTGGCAGGGACTAGCGGGAAAGAGACCCAGTACTTC. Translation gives CASSLAGTSGKETQYF.

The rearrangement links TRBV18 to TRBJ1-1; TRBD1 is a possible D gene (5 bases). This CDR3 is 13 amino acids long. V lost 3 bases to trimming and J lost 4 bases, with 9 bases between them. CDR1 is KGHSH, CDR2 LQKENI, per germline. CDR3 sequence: CASSPQGSTEAFF. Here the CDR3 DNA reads TGTGCCAGCTCACCCCAGGGCTCCACTGAAGCTTTCTTT.

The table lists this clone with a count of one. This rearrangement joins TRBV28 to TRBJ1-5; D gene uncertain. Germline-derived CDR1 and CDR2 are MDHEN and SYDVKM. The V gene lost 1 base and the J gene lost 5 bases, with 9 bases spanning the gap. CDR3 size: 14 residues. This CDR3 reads CASSLLRADQPQHF. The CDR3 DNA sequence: TGTGCCAGCAGTTTATTGAGGGCGGATCAGCCCCAGCATTTT.

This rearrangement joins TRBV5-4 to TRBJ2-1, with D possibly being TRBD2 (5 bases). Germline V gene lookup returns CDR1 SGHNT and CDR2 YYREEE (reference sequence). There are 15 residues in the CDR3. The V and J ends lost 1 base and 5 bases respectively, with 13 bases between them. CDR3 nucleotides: TGTGCCAGCAGCTTGATGGAGGCTAAACACAATGAGCAGTTCTTC. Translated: CASSLMEAKHNEQFF.

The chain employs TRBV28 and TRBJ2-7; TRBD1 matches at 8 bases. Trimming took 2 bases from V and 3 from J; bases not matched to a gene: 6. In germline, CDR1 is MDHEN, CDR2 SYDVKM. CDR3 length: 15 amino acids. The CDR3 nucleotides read TGTGCCAGCAGTTTACGGGCAGGGGGCCTCTACGAGCAGTACTTC. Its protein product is CASSLRAGGLYEQYF.

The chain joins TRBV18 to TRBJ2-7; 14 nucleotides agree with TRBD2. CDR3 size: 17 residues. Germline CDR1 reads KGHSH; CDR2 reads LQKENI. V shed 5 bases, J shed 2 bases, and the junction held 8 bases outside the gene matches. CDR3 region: CASSRGLAGALAYEQYF. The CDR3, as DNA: TGTGCCAGCTCAAGGGGACTAGCGGGAGCATTGGCCTACGAGCAGTACTTC.